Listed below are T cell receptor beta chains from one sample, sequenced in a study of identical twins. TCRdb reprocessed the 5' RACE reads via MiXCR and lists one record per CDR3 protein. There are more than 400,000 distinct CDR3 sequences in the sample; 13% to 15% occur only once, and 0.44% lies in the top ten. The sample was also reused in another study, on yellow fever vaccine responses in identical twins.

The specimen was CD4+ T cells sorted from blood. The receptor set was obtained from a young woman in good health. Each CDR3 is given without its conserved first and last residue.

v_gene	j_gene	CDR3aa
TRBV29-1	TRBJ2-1	SLAGDSKSEQF
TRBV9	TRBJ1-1	ASSVAGQANTEAF
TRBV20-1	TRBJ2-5	SALPQAEETQY
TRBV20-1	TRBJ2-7	SASGVAPTYEQY
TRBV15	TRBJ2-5	ATSEQSKETQY
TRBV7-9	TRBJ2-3	ASSLAVGTSTDTQY
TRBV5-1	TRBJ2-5	ASSLAHTDKEETQY
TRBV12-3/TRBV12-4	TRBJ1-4	ASQFWERAEKLF
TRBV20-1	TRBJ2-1	SARATSGPYNEQF
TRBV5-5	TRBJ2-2	ASSLDGLPTGELF
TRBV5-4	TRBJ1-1	ASSLPGTVNTEAF
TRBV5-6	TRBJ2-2	ASSLLRRGSTGELF
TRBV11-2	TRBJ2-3	ASSLYRGATITDTQY
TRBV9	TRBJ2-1	ASMSGRLAAFSYNEQF
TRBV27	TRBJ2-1	ASSLGSTGSFNEQF
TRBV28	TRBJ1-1	ASSSGSMNTEAF
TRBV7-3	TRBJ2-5	ASSSLSGRGGSGLETQY
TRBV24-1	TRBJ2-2	ATRGPANTGELF
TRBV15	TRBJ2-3	ATSRQGLSTDTQY
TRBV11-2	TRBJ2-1	ASSLFRRSYNEQF
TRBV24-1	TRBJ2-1	ATSDTIAGEQF
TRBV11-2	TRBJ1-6	ASSFGYVNSPLH
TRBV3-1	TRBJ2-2	ASSQDHLITGELF
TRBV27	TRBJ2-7	ASRTSGRVFYEQY
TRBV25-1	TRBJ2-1	ASSQSGRRNYNEQF
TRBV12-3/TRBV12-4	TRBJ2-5	ASSLQWNRQETQY
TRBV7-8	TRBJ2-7	ASSLVSAESAAY
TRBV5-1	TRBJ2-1	ASSLTGLAGGRINEQF
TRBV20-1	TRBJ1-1	SGKETGLNTEAF
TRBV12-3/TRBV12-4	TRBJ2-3	ASSYSRHTDTQY
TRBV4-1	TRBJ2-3	ASSQRVSDTQY
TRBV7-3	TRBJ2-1	ASSPFPGTSGRFNEQF
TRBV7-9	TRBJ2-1	ASSPTSGTSSYNEQF
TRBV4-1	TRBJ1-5	ASSQDGGFFNQPQH
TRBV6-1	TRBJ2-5	ASTGGVMREPQY
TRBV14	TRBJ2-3	ASSPGYLAGGRGDTQY
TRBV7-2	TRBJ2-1	ASSLAKAGGYPDSYNEQF
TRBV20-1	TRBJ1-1	SASRDRANTEAF
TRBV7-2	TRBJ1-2	ASSLVRGPDYGYT
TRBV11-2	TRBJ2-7	ASSLIFEQY
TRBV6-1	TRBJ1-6	ASSNAGQGNSPLH
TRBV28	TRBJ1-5	ASSATGTYSNQPQH
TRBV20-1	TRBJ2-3	SDQGAADTQY
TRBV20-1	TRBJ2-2	SANSGRDTGELF
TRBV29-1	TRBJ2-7	SVQTGFLDSGQY
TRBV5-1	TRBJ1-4	ASSPTDRGQSNEKLF
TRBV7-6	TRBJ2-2	ASSLMTSAGELF
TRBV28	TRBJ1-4	ASSLRQGGSEKLF
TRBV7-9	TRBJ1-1	ASSHGGTEAF